This T cell receptor beta chain was recovered during a study of T cells in tuberculosis. About the research overall: Within 7 days of starting treatment, or before, PBMC were stored.

Here immunoSEQ multiplex PCR was the method, and the copy in TCRdb shows in-frame clones only, minus some. Of around 40,000 clones listed, around 94% were seen once; the top ten hold around 4.2%. The CDR3 contains 12 residues. Trimming stripped 5 bases from V and 5 bases from J, with 13 bases between. CDR1 GTSNPN and CDR2 SVGIG come from the germline V gene (reference sequence). Study-wide findings and caveats: Smaller alpha distances in active tuberculosis partly reflected shorter CDR3-alpha lengths. Selection depended on which cryopreserved specimens were available.

Time point defined: new active TB diagnosis, blood taken before or within 7 days of starting treatment. Patients were newly diagnosed, HIV-seronegative, and aged 18 or older. This clone was observed once. Its target is unknown. This receptor was identified in an adult with tuberculosis. The rearrangement links TRBV30 to TRBJ2-7; D may be TRBD1 (5 bases). The specimen was PBMCs, collected at tuberculosis diagnosis. CDR3 bases: TGTGCCTGGGATTATGGCAGGGACGAGCAGTACTTC. Its protein product is CAWDYGRDEQYF.